A selection of T cell receptor beta chains follows, all from one sample in a study of OX40 agonist ivuxolimab in advanced cancers. The assay was immunoSEQ multiplex PCR, and TCRdb's table has in-frame clones only and misses some. This sample has 40,000 to 55,000 clones; over 75% occur once, and the top ten carry 3.4%. Sequenced material: CD4+ or CD8+ T cells sorted from blood, taken in a trial of the OX40 agonist ivuxolimab. The receptor set was obtained from an adult with an advanced solid tumor such as melanoma, head and neck, liver or kidney cancer. Each CDR3 is given with its conserved first and last residue. A D gene is named only where the DNA matches it firmly. The size field is filled for only some rows; it gives once, few, many or a size class.

TRBV25-1	NA	TRBD2	TRBJ2-2	TGTGCCAGCAAGGCGGACGGGAGGGCCACCGGGGAGCTGTTTTTT	CASKADGRATGELFF
TRBV7-6	NA	NA	TRBJ1-5	TGTGCCAGCAGCCTTGGATCGGCGCGCAATCAGCCCCAGCATTTT	CASSLGSARNQPQHF
TRBV18	NA	NA	TRBJ2-3	TGTGCCAGCTCACCGGGAGGCACAGATACGCAGTATTTT	CASSPGGTDTQYF
TRBV7-6	NA	TRBD1	TRBJ2-7	TGTGCCAGCAGCTCCAACAGGGGTAGGGAGCAGTACTTC	CASSSNRGREQYF
TRBV25-1	NA	NA	TRBJ1-2	TGTGCCAGCAGCAAGGACTCCACCGATGGCTACACCTTC	CASSKDSTDGYTF
TRBV19	NA	TRBD1	TRBJ1-2	TGTGCCAGTAGCTCGACAGGGGGAAAATTATATGGCTACACCTTC	CASSSTGGKLYGYTF
TRBV29-1	NA	NA	TRBJ1-4	TGCAGCGTTGAGGATAGGTCCCTCTTACTGTTT	CSVEDRSLLLF
TRBV2	NA	NA	TRBJ1-1	TGTGCCAGCAGTCCAGTAAGGCACCTGAACACTGAAGCTTTCTTT	CASSPVRHLNTEAFF
TRBV10-3	NA	NA	TRBJ1-2	TGTGCCATCAGTGCGGGCCCCGATAACTATGGCTACACCTTC	CAISAGPDNYGYTF
TRBV27	NA	NA	TRBJ2-1	TGTGCCAGCAGTTTGAGCCATAGAAATGAGCAGTTCTTC	CASSLSHRNEQFF
TRBV5-6	NA	TRBD1	TRBJ1-1	TGTGCCAGCAGCTTCGGGACAGGGGTACACACTGAAGCTTTCTTT	CASSFGTGVHTEAFF
TRBV30	NA	NA	TRBJ2-3	TGTGCCTGGAGTCCTGGAGGAGAGGCAGATACGCAGTATTTT	CAWSPGGEADTQYF
TRBV19	NA	NA	TRBJ1-4	TGTGCCAGTAGTCCAGGGGATCGCGGGCGGGGTAATGAAAAACTGTTTTTT	CASSPGDRGRGNEKLFF
TRBV9	NA	TRBD2	TRBJ2-7	TGTGCCAGCGGGACTAGCGGGGGTACCTACGAGCAGTACTTC	CASGTSGGTYEQYF
TRBV5-1	NA	NA	TRBJ2-5	TGCGCCAGCAGCTTATCTCAGGGGCAAGAGACCCAGTACTTC	CASSLSQGQETQYF
TRBV5-8	NA	NA	TRBJ2-4	TGTGCCAGCAGCTTGGCCACTAGCAGCGTAGCCAAAAACATTCAGTACTTC	CASSLATSSVAKNIQYF
TRBV6-1	NA	NA	TRBJ1-6	TGTGCCAGCACTGGACAGTATGATTCACCCCTCCACTTT	CASTGQYDSPLHF
TRBV21-1	once	NA	TRBJ2-3	TGTGCCAGCAGCAAAGAAAAACAGGACATCACAGATACGCAGTATTTT	CASSKEKQDITDTQYF
TRBV29-1	NA	TRBD2	TRBJ2-2	TGCAGCGTGGCGGGAGGGGGCACCGGGGAGCTGTTTTTT	CSVAGGGTGELFF
TRBV11-3	NA	TRBD1	TRBJ2-3	TGTGCCAGCAGCCTTAGGACAGGCCTGGGAGATACGCAGTATTTT	CASSLRTGLGDTQYF
TRBV28	NA	NA	TRBJ2-5	TGTGCCAGCAGTTTCTCAGAGACCCAGTACTTC	CASSFSETQYF
TRBV9	once	TRBD1	TRBJ1-2	TGTGCCAGCAGCGGGGGGACAGGGGGCGATGGCTACACCTTC	CASSGGTGGDGYTF
TRBV19	NA	NA	TRBJ1-3	TGTGCCAGTAGTACGCCGGGAGGAAACACCATATATTTT	CASSTPGGNTIYF
TRBV2	few	TRBD1	TRBJ1-5	TGTGCCAGCAGTGAGACAGGGGGTCAGCCCCAGCATTTT	CASSETGGQPQHF
TRBV27	NA	TRBD2	TRBJ2-2	TGTGCCAGCAGCCCCCTCGGGCTAGCGGGAGGGCGCCGGGAGCTGTTTTTT	CASSPLGLAGGRRELFF
TRBV19	NA	TRBD1	TRBJ1-1	TGTGCCAGTAGCGCCGGGACAGGAGGTACTGAAGCTTTCTTT	CASSAGTGGTEAFF
TRBV4-1	NA	TRBD1	TRBJ1-5	TGCGCCAGCAGCCTGACCTGGGACAGGGGCAATCAGCCCCAGCATTTT	CASSLTWDRGNQPQHF
TRBV28	NA	NA	TRBJ1-2	TGTGCCAGCAGTTTAATGGATGGCTACACCTTC	CASSLMDGYTF
TRBV7-2	NA	TRBD1	TRBJ2-1	TGTGCCAGCAGCTTAGACGGACAGGGGGCTGGTAATGAGCAGTTCTTC	CASSLDGQGAGNEQFF
TRBV29-1	NA	TRBD2	TRBJ2-1	TGCAGCGTAGGACTAGTATTAAATGAGCAGTTCTTC	CSVGLVLNEQFF
TRBV28	NA	TRBD2	TRBJ2-7	TGTGCCAGCCGTCGACTAGCGGGAGGTACCGAGTACTTC	CASRRLAGGTEYF
TRBV5-1	few	NA	TRBJ1-2	TGCGCCAGCAGCTTGACGGGGGATAACTATGGCTACACCTTC	CASSLTGDNYGYTF